Detailed here is one TCR beta chain. These data belong to a study of T cells after yellow fever vaccination. The ends lost 2 bases at V and 7 bases at J; junction bases unmatched: 11. There are 15 residues in the CDR3. Looked up from germline, CDR1 is SGHRS and CDR2 is YFSETQ. TCRdb passed the 5' RACE reads through MiXCR, listing each CDR3 protein once. The sample lists almost 600,000 distinct CDR3 sequences, about 14% occurring once. This receptor was taken from a man younger than 40 who received the YFV17D yellow fever vaccine. The chain joins TRBV5-1 to TRBJ2-7; 8 bases are shared with TRBD1. Sequencing used PBMCs, obtained on the day of the yellow fever booster vaccination. The CDR3: CASSLNPGQGHEQYF. The CDR3 coding sequence is TGCGCCAGCAGCTTAAACCCCGGACAGGGTCATGAGCAGTACTTC.